This TCR beta chain was sequenced for a study of cytomegalovirus exposure and HLA in healthy donors. Overall study results and limits: Most subjects' HLA-A and HLA-B alleles were reportedly predicted from TCR beta sequences.

The CDR3 has 16 amino acids. V was shortened by 2 bases and J by 1 base, with 14 bases between the two germline ends. Germline V lookup: CDR1 KGHSH, CDR2 LQKENI. PCR used 60 Vbeta primers and 13 Jbeta primers. Generated by immunoSEQ multiplex PCR, the TCRdb table keeps only in-frame clones and is missing some. The sample includes just over 150,000 clones, under 80% seen only once; the top ten take about 2.1%. On this clone itself: Its antigen is unidentified.

This TCR derives from a female donor in good health and CMV-seronegative. The rearrangement joins TRBV18 to TRBJ1-1; a possible D gene is TRBD1 (5 bases). Material for sequencing was PBMCs. This CDR3 reads CASSPGVGRANTEAFF. The CDR3 DNA is TGTGCCAGCTCACCAGGTGTAGGCAGGGCGAACACTGAAGCTTTCTTT.